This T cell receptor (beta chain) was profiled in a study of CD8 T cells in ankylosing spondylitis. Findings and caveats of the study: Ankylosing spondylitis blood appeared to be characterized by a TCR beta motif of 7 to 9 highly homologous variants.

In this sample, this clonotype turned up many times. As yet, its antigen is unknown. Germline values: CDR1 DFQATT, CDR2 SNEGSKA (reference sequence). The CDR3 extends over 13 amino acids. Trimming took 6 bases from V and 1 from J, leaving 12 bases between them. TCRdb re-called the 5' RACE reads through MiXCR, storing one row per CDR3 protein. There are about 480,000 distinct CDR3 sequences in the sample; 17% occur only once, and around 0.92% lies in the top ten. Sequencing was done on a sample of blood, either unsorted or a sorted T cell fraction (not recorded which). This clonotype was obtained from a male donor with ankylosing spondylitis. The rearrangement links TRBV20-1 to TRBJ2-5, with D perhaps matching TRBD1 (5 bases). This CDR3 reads CSAEDNRQETQYF. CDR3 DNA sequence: TGCAGTGCCGAGGACAATCGCCAAGAGACCCAGTACTTC.